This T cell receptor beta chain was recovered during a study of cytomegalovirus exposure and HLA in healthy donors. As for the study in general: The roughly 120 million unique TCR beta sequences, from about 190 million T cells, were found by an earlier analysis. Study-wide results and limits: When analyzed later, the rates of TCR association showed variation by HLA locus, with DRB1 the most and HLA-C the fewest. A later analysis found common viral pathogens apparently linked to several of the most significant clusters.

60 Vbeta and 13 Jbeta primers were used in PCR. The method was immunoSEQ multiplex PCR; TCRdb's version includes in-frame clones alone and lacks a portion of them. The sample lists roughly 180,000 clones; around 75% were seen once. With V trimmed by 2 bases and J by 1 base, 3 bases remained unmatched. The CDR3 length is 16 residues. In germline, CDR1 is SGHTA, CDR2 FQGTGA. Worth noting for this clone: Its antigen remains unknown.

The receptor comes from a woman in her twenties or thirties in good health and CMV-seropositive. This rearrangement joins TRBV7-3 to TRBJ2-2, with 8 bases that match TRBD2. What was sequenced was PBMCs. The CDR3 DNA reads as TGTGCCAGCAGCTTAGAGAGCGGGGGGAACACCGGGGAGCTGTTTTTT. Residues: CASSLESGGNTGELFF.